Following are 27 T cell receptor beta chains from one sample sequenced in a study of blood T cells in healthy people across ages. A second PCR of 7 to 11 cycles used a sample-barcoded 5' primer and a J-beta primer mix. TCRdb itself ran the 5' RACE reads through MiXCR, one entry per CDR3 protein. The data hold about 780,000 distinct CDR3 sequences, with about 45% observed a single time. The sequenced sample consisted of blood. Receptors were obtained from a man older than 75 in good health.

Worth noting for this clonotype: A single base separates this from a much larger clone, so it may be a read error. The chain combines TRBV29-1 with TRBJ2-5, with 9 bases aligning to TRBD2. The CDR3 is 16 amino acids. The J segment lost 11 bases and the V segment lost 0 bases, leaving 16 bases of the junction unmatched. CDR1 and CDR2 from the germline V gene are SQVTM and ANQGSEA. The CDR3 here is CSVEDVGSGSKDEQYF. In DNA, the CDR3 is TGCAGCGTTGAAGATGTTGGTAGCGGGAGTAAAGATGAGCAGTACTTC. The full variable domain, in which reference TRBV29-1 and TRBJ2-5 provide the parts outside the CDR3, is SAVISQKPSRDICQRGTSLTIQCQVDSQVTMMFWYRQQPGQSLTLIATANQGSEATYESGFVIDKFPISRPNLTFSTLTVSNMSPEDSSIYLCSVEDVGSGSKDEQYFGPGTRLLVL.

This clonotype was seen a handful of times. This sequence joins TRBV20-1 and TRBJ2-4; D not certain. Germline V gene lookup returns CDR1 DFQATT and CDR2 SNEGSKA (reference sequence). CDR3 length equals 15 residues. V was trimmed by 7 bases and J by 4 bases, leaving 20 bases between them. CDR3 sequence: CSGSRQPGSKNIQYF. The DNA of the CDR3 is TGCAGTGGGAGTCGGCAGCCGGGTTCGAAAAACATTCAGTACTTC.

CDR3 DNA sequence: TGTGCCAGCAGCCAAGATTCCGGGGTTTCAGCCTACGAGCAGTACTTC. Its translation is CASSQDSGVSAYEQYF. This chain uses TRBV3-1 with TRBJ2-7; weak D call: TRBD2 (5 bases). V lost 0 bases and J 2 bases, leaving 14 bases between the germline ends. This CDR3 contains 16 residues. CDR1 is LGHDT and CDR2 is YNNKEL in the germline V gene (reference sequence).

This clonotype has only a few counts. The V gene is TRBV5-1, the J gene TRBJ2-1; TRBD2 agrees at 14 bases. Germline CDR1 and CDR2: SGHRS and YFSETQ. J lost 10 bases, V lost 6 bases, and 15 bases had no gene match. CDR3 length: 17 residues. The CDR3 bases are TGCGCCAGCACCCGGGGGATGAGACTAGCGGGAGGGCAGGAGCAGTTCTTC. Residues: CASTRGMRLAGGQEQFF.

About this clonotype itself: At one end, the junction sequence differs from germline, possibly due to a read error. V is TRBV7-7 and J is TRBJ2-7, with D possibly TRBD1 on 6 matching bases. Germline CDR1 is SSHAT and CDR2 is FNYEAQ (reference sequence). This CDR3 region has 15 residues. CDR3 in DNA: TGTGCTAGCAGCTCCAGCGAGACAGGATCCTACGAGCAGTACTTC. Translating gives CASSSSETGSYEQYF. Based on the CDR3 plus reference TRBV7-7 and TRBJ2-7, the full variable domain is GAGVSQSPRYKVTKRGQDVTLRCDPISSHATLYWYQQALGQGPEFLTYFNYEAQPDKSGLPSDRFSAERPEGSISTLTIQRTEQRDSAMYRCASSSSETGSYEQYFGPGTRLTVT.

This clonotype was counted ten times or more. This sequence joins TRBV20-1 and TRBJ2-1, with 10 nucleotides matching TRBD2. Trimming took 0 bases from V and 5 from J; bases not matched to a gene: 4. CDR1 and CDR2 (germline): DFQATT, SNEGSKA (reference sequence). This CDR3 contains 15 residues. The chain's CDR3 is CSARDPSGRDNEQFF. The CDR3 DNA reads TGCAGTGCTAGAGATCCCAGCGGGAGGGACAATGAGCAGTTCTTC.

The genes are TRBV2 and TRBJ2-1, with D maybe TRBD2 (6 bases). The germline V and J ends were trimmed by 1 base and 7 bases, with 11 bases remaining between them. Germline V gene lookup returns CDR1 SNHLY and CDR2 FYNNEI. The CDR3 extends over 14 amino acids. CDR3 coding DNA: TGTGCCAGCAGTGAAGAGGGACTGAGAAATGAGCAGTTCTTC. This sequence encodes CASSEEGLRNEQFF.

This clonotype was seen only once. DNA for the CDR3: TGTGCCAGCAGTTACTCCCTGGGCAGGGGATACAATGAGCAGTACTTC. As protein: CASSYSLGRGYNEQYF. The rearrangement joins TRBV6-2 or TRBV6-3 to TRBJ2-1, with D maybe TRBD1 (6 bases). The DNA end favors TRBJ2-7, so the J call may be wrong. Germline lookup yields CDR1 MNHEY and CDR2 SVGEGT. The CDR3 sequence is 16 residues long.

CDR3 in amino acids: CASSLAGLIGTGKETDTQYF. The CDR3, as DNA: TGTGCCAGCAGTTTAGCGGGGCTGATCGGGACAGGGAAAGAAACAGATACGCAGTATTTT. The chain has TRBV12-3 or TRBV12-4 and TRBJ2-3; 9 nucleotides line up with TRBD1. J gave up 3 bases and V 0 bases, and 16 bases lay outside the gene matches. This CDR3 region has 20 residues.

This chain uses TRBV12-3 or TRBV12-4 with TRBJ2-7, with 12 bases lining up with TRBD1. This CDR3 is built from 16 residues. V shed 6 bases and J 5 bases; nucleotides not matched to a gene: 11. The chain's CDR3 is CASSPNMGQGADEQYF. The CDR3 DNA is TGTGCCAGCAGCCCTAATATGGGACAGGGGGCAGACGAGCAGTACTTC.

This clonotype came up a few times. The J gene is TRBJ2-7, the V gene TRBV10-3, with D uncertain. The CDR3 length is 11 residues. Trimming stripped 4 bases from V and 5 bases from J, with 6 bases between. Germline V lookup: CDR1 ENHRY, CDR2 SYGVKD. The CDR3 loop reads CAISASNEQYF. The CDR3 DNA follows: TGTGCCATCAGTGCTTCCAACGAGCAGTACTTC.

This clonotype has just a few counts. This chain links TRBV29-1 with TRBJ2-3; a weak D match, TRBD2 (5 bases). Germline CDR1 SQVTM, CDR2 ANQGSEA. V lost 6 bases, J lost 2 bases, and 21 bases lay in between. The CDR3 runs to 16 residues. CDR3 DNA: TGCAGCGTGGCCGGTGGGATGTGGGGAGACACAGATACGCAGTATTTT. This gives the protein CSVAGGMWGDTDTQYF.

CDR3 DNA: TGTGCCAGCAGCAAGATCTACGAGCAGTACTTC. Translated: CASSKIYEQYF. The chain has TRBV14 and TRBJ2-5; D uncertain. The J call may be faulty, since TRBJ2-7 better matches the DNA end. The length of the CDR3 is 11 residues. CDR1 and CDR2 from the germline V gene are SGHDN and FVKESK.

This clonotype has a count of ten or more. V and J are TRBV27 and TRBJ2-3, with 8 bases that match TRBD2. Germline values: CDR1 MNHEY, CDR2 SMNVEV (reference sequence). V shed 6 bases, J shed 6 bases, and the junction held 5 bases outside the gene matches. The CDR3 has 13 residues. CDR3 sequence reads: CASRPGGRDTQYF. CDR3 bases: TGTGCCAGCAGACCGGGAGGGAGGGATACGCAGTATTTT.

This clonotype came up a few times. The rearrangement uses TRBV5-1 and TRBJ1-2; D not certain. CDR3 length: 13 residues. Germline loops: CDR1 SGHRS, CDR2 YFSETQ. The ends were cut back, 4 bases at V and 7 bases at J, with 14 bases in the middle. CDR3 in amino acids: CASSPEVVGGYTF. The DNA of the CDR3 is TGCGCCAGCAGCCCGGAAGTAGTTGGTGGCTACACCTTC.

V usage is TRBV6-5 and J usage is TRBJ2-6, with D tentatively TRBD1 (6 bases). The germline gives CDR1 MNHEY, CDR2 SVGAGI. V was pared by 6 bases and J by 0 bases, with 12 bases between. The length of the CDR3 is 16 residues. Written as DNA, the CDR3 is TGTGCCAGCAGCCTGGACAGTAACTCTGGGGCCAACGTCCTGACTTTC. As protein: CASSLDSNSGANVLTF.

Concerning this clonotype: Being one base from a much bigger clone, this may be a read error. CDR3 residues: CASKGGLAKNIRYF. The DNA for the CDR3 is TGTGCCAGCAAAGGCGGGCTAGCCAAAAACATTCGGTACTTC. V is TRBV12-3 or TRBV12-4 and J is TRBJ2-4, with a tentative D call TRBD2 (5 bases). This CDR3 is built from 14 residues.

The chain recombines TRBV29-1 with TRBJ2-1, with D perhaps TRBD2 (6 bases). This CDR3 is built from 11 residues. The V end lost 7 bases, the J end lost 13 bases, and 17 bases lay between the germline ends. Per the germline V gene, CDR1 is SQVTM and CDR2 is ANQGSEA. CDR3 protein: CSGGEAETQFF. The CDR3, as DNA: TGCAGCGGTGGGGAGGCAGAGACCCAGTTCTTC.

This clonotype has a handful of counts. A much more abundant neighbour one base away suggests this may be a read error. This chain connects TRBV7-8 to TRBJ2-7; 7 nucleotides match TRBD2. V was clipped by 2 bases and J by 7 bases; unmatched bases: 17. This CDR3 region has 17 residues. Germline V gene sequence: CDR1 SGHVS, CDR2 FQNEAQ. CDR3 sequence reads: CASSLKGGGRAINEQYF. DNA of the CDR3: TGTGCCAGCAGCTTAAAGGGTGGAGGGAGGGCCATCAATGAGCAGTACTTC. The complete variable domain, with remaining parts taken from reference TRBV7-8 and TRBJ2-7, reads GAGVSQSPRYKVAKRGQDVALRCDPISGHVSLFWYQQALGQGPEFLTYFQNEAQLDKSGLPSDRFFAERPEGSVSTLKIQRTQQEDSAVYLCASSLKGGGRAINEQYFGPGTRLTVT.

As to this clonotype: The junction does not match germline at one end; this may be a read error. V and J are TRBV14 and TRBJ2-5; TRBD2 aligns across 8 bases. Germline V lookup: CDR1 SGHDN, CDR2 FVKESK. The CDR3 contains 14 residues. CDR3 sequence reads: CAGSQDRTGGAQYF. CDR3 sequence (DNA): TGTGCCGGCAGCCAAGACCGGACCGGGGGGGCCCAGTACTTC. The whole variable domain, remainder taken from reference TRBV14 and TRBJ2-5, is EAGVTQFPSHSVIEKGQTVTLRCDPISGHDNLYWYRRVMGKEIKFLLHFVKESKQDESGMPNNRFLAERTGGTYSTLKVQPAELEDSGVYFCAGSQDRTGGAQYFGPGTRLLVL.

The chain joins TRBV18 to TRBJ2-5, with a tentative D call TRBD2 (6 bases). V dropped 0 bases and J dropped 0 bases, with 8 bases sitting between them. From germline, CDR1 is KGHSH and CDR2 LQKENI. This CDR3 is built from 15 residues. The CDR3 nucleotides are TGTGCCAGCTCACCACCGTGGAGGGACCAAGAGACCCAGTACTTC. Amino acid sequence: CASSPPWRDQETQYF.

The chain has TRBV20-1 and TRBJ1-2, with D possibly being TRBD1 (6 bases). With 3 bases removed from V and 1 base from J, the gap between germline ends came to 12 bases. This CDR3 contains 14 residues. Germline CDR1 DFQATT, CDR2 SNEGSKA (reference sequence). CDR3 residues: CSASLWTVNYGYTF. The CDR3 DNA reads as TGCAGTGCTAGTCTCTGGACAGTTAACTATGGCTACACCTTC.

As regards this clonotype: Given a much more abundant clone one base away, this may be a read error. V usage is TRBV5-1 and J usage is TRBJ2-5; D might be TRBD2 (6 bases). The CDR3 runs to 13 residues. Per germline, CDR1 SGHRS and CDR2 YFSETQ. The V gene lost 4 bases and the J gene lost 4 bases, with 11 bases spanning the gap. The CDR3 loop reads CASSVGRGETQYF. The DNA of the CDR3 is TGCGCCAGCAGCGTGGGGCGGGGAGAGACCCAGTACTTC.

This chain links TRBV24-1 with TRBJ2-2; 7 bases align to TRBD2. With V trimmed by 6 bases and J by 3 bases, 6 bases remained unmatched. The CDR3 covers 15 residues. CDR1 is KGHDR and CDR2 is SFDVKD in the germline V gene. In DNA form, the CDR3 reads TGTGCCACCAGTCCCCTAGCGGCCCACACCGGGGAGCTGTTTTTT. Encoded protein: CATSPLAAHTGELFF.

The chain is built from TRBV20-1 and TRBJ2-7; a possible D gene is TRBD2 (5 bases). Germline-derived CDR1 and CDR2 are DFQATT and SNEGSKA (reference sequence). This CDR3 has 13 amino acids. Deletions cut 3 bases from V and 7 bases from J, with 16 bases between. The CDR3 nucleotides are TGCAGTGCTAGGTGGCTAGCCGACAATGAGCAGTACTTC. Protein sequence: CSARWLADNEQYF.

The chain has TRBV27 and TRBJ2-6, with 8 bases aligning to TRBD2. Germline CDR1 and CDR2: MNHEY and SMNVEV (reference sequence). The J segment lost 1 base and the V segment lost 5 bases, leaving 1 base of the junction unmatched. CDR3 length equals 15 residues. The CDR3 loop is CASSRLASGANVLTF. The DNA of the CDR3 is TGTGCCAGCAGTAGACTAGCGTCTGGGGCCAACGTCCTGACTTTC.

The chain combines TRBV20-1 with TRBJ1-6, with D hard to call. V was shortened by 5 bases and J by 5 bases, with 13 bases between the two germline ends. CDR1 and CDR2 from the germline V gene are DFQATT and SNEGSKA (reference sequence). The CDR3 has 14 amino acids. Written as DNA, the CDR3 is TGCAGTGCTCCGGGCGGCGGGGATAATTCACCCCTCCACTTT. Its protein product is CSAPGGGDNSPLHF.